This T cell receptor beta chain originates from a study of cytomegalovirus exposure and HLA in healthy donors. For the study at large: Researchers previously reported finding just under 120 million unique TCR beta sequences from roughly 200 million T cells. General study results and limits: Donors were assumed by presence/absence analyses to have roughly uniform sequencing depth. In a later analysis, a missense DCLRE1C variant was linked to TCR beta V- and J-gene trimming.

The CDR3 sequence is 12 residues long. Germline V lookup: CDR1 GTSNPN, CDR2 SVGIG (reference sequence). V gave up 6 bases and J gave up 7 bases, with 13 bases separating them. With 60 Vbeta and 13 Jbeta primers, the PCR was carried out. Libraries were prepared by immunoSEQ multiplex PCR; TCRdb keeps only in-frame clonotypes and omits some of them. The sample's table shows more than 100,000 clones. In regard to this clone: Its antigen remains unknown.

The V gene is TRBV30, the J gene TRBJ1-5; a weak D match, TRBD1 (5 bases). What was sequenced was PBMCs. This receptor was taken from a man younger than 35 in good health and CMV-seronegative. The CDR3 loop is CACQRGPQPQHF. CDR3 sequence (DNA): TGTGCCTGTCAAAGGGGTCCCCAGCCCCAGCATTTT.